These T cell receptor beta chains were read from a single sample in a study of shared clonotypes between healthy human individuals. Profiled with immunoSEQ multiplex PCR; TCRdb holds only in-frame clones, not every one. The sample consists of under 2,500,000 clones, approximately 94% of them appearing once. Source material: naive CD4+ T cells sorted from blood. These receptors all come from a man younger than 35 in good health. CDR3s include the opening cysteine and the closing phenylalanine or tryptophan. A D gene is named only where the DNA matches it firmly. Not every row has a clone size; where given, it reads once, few, many or a size class.

clone_size j_call d_call v_call cdr3_nt cdr3_aa
once TRBJ2-1 TRBD1 TRBV7-3 TGTGCCAGCAGCCCCTCGGGACAGGGGGCTGATGAGCAGTTCTTC CASSPSGQGADEQFF
- TRBJ1-6 TRBD1 TRBV28 TGTGCCAGCAGTTTGGGGGGGACAGGGCTCACACCCCTCCACTTT CASSLGGTGLTPLHF
- TRBJ2-3 TRBD1 TRBV5-1 TGCGCCAGCAGCCCGGGACAGATTACTAGCACAGATACGCAGTATTTT CASSPGQITSTDTQYF
- TRBJ2-7 TRBD1 TRBV2 TGTGCCAGCAGTGGCTGGACAGGGGGCTGGGACGAGCAGTACTTC CASSGWTGGWDEQYF
- TRBJ1-5 TRBD1 TRBV19 TGTGCCAGTAAGACTTTGGGGACAGGGGGCGGTCAGCCCCAGCATTTT CASKTLGTGGGQPQHF
- TRBJ2-2 TRBD1 TRBV5-1 TGCGCCAGCAGCTTGGACAGGGGAGATACCGGGGAGCTGTTTTTT CASSLDRGDTGELFF
once TRBJ2-3 - TRBV9 TGTGCCAGCAGCGTGGGCTACACAGATACGCAGTATTTT CASSVGYTDTQYF
- TRBJ1-2 - TRBV6-5 TGTGCCAGCAGTTACGGGGGCGCGAGGGGCTACACCTTC CASSYGGARGYTF
- TRBJ1-5 - TRBV2 TGTGCCAGCAGCCAGGGGATGAATAGCAATCAGCCCCAGCATTTT CASSQGMNSNQPQHF
- TRBJ2-3 TRBD2 TRBV7-9 TGTGCCAGCAGCTTAGGGGCTAGCGGGAAAACTACAGATACGCAGTATTTT CASSLGASGKTTDTQYF
- TRBJ2-7 TRBD1 TRBV11-2 TGTGCCAGCAGCAAGGGGACAGGGGTCTCCTACGAGCAGTACTTC CASSKGTGVSYEQYF
- TRBJ1-5 TRBD1 TRBV28 TGTGCCAGCAGTTTCAGACAGGGGGCGCGGAATCAGCCCCAGCATTTT CASSFRQGARNQPQHF
- TRBJ2-1 TRBD2 TRBV5-1 TGCGCCAGCAGCTTAGGGACTAGCGCCAATGAGCAGTTCTTC CASSLGTSANEQFF
once TRBJ2-3 TRBD2 TRBV11-2 TGTGCCAGCAACGGGATGAGCGCGGGAGGAGAAAGCACAGATACGCAGTATTTT CASNGMSAGGESTDTQYF
- TRBJ1-1 - TRBV30 TGTGCCTGGAGTTCCGGGACACCTAACACTGAAGCTTTCTTT CAWSSGTPNTEAFF
- TRBJ1-4 TRBD1 TRBV2 TGTGCCAGCAAGGAACAGGGGGGGAGTGAAAAACTGTTTTTT CASKEQGGSEKLFF
- TRBJ1-1 TRBD1 TRBV28 TGTGCCAGCAGTCCGCCGGGACAGGGGTTAACTGAAGCTTTCTTT CASSPPGQGLTEAFF
- TRBJ1-1 - TRBV27 TGTGCCAGCATGGGGGGAAGGACTGAAGCTTTCTTT CASMGGRTEAFF
- TRBJ2-7 - TRBV18 TGTGCCAGCTCACTCCGGGACTTCCCATACGAGCAGTACTTC CASSLRDFPYEQYF
- TRBJ1-6 TRBD1 TRBV19 TGTGCCAGTAGTATAGATCTTATGGGGACAGGGGGATCAAGCGGTTCACCCCTCCACTTT CASSIDLMGTGGSSGSPLHF
- TRBJ2-7 - TRBV5-8 TGTGCCAGCAGCTTGTGGACTCGTAGCTCCTACGAGCAGTACTTC CASSLWTRSSYEQYF
once TRBJ2-5 - TRBV15 TGTGCCACCAGCAGCGCCCCTGGGCCCCAAGAGACCCAGTACTTC CATSSAPGPQETQYF
- TRBJ1-5 - TRBV6-6 TGTGCCAGCAGTTACGCCACCGATCAGCCCCAGCATTTT CASSYATDQPQHF
once TRBJ2-5 - TRBV18 TGTGCCAGCTCACCACCCCGGGCCCATCAAGAGACCCAGTACTTC CASSPPRAHQETQYF
- TRBJ2-5 - TRBV15 TGTGCCACCAGCAGAGATTTCTTGGTCCAAGAGACCCAGTACTTC CATSRDFLVQETQYF
- TRBJ1-1 TRBD1 TRBV6-5 TGTGCCAGCAGTTACGGTTGGACAGGAGGACCCACTGAAGCTTTCTTT CASSYGWTGGPTEAFF
- TRBJ2-1 TRBD2 TRBV11-2 TGTGCCAGCAGCCAAACCGGGACTAGCATCAATGAGCAGTTCTTC CASSQTGTSINEQFF
- TRBJ1-5 - TRBV6-5 TGTGCCATCGCCGACGGGAACTTTGATCAGCCCCAGCATTTT CAIADGNFDQPQHF
- TRBJ2-5 TRBD2 TRBV5-1 TGCGCCAGCAGCTTGGGACTAGCGGGGAGGGAGACCCAGTACTTC CASSLGLAGRETQYF
- TRBJ1-2 TRBD1 TRBV27 TGTGCCAGCAGTTTTCTAGACAGGGGTAACTATGGCTACACCTTC CASSFLDRGNYGYTF
- TRBJ2-3 TRBD2 TRBV6-5 TGTGCCAGCAGTTACTCAGCGGGGTCCGATACGCAGTATTTT CASSYSAGSDTQYF
- TRBJ2-1 TRBD2 TRBV6-1 TGTGCCAGCAGTGGCCAACTAGCGGGCTACAATGAGCAGTTCTTC CASSGQLAGYNEQFF
once TRBJ2-7 TRBD2 TRBV28 TGTGCCAGCAGCTGGGAGGGGTTCATCTACGAGCAGTACTTC CASSWEGFIYEQYF
- TRBJ2-7 - TRBV28 TGTGCCAGCAAGGCGATCCCGTCTATCGGGCAGTACTTC CASKAIPSIGQYF
- TRBJ1-5 - TRBV10-3 TGTGCCATCGGGGAAGATCAGCCCCAGCATTTT CAIGEDQPQHF
- TRBJ1-2 - TRBV6-1 TGTGCCAGCAGTGAAGCTGGGGGTTTCGGCTATGGCTACACCTTC CASSEAGGFGYGYTF
- TRBJ2-6 TRBD2 TRBV29-1 TGCAGCGTTGAAACCTCGGGAGGCCCTGGGGCCAACGTCCTGACTTTC CSVETSGGPGANVLTF
- TRBJ1-2 - TRBV2 TGTGCCAGCAGTGGCCGACGGGGCGGGGATGGCTACACCTTC CASSGRRGGDGYTF
- TRBJ2-2 TRBD2 TRBV25-1 TGTGCCAGCAGCCCAGCGGGAGTCACCGGGGAGCTGTTTTTT CASSPAGVTGELFF
- TRBJ2-1 TRBD1 TRBV25-1 TGTGCCAGCACCTTAACAGGGGCTAACAATGAGCAGTTCTTC CASTLTGANNEQFF
- TRBJ1-4 - TRBV9 TGTGCCAGCAGCGTAGTAGCCGGGGGCGATGAAAAACTGTTTTTT CASSVVAGGDEKLFF
- TRBJ1-2 - TRBV5-1 TGCGCCAGCAAATTTGGAGTCAACTATGGCTACACCTTC CASKFGVNYGYTF
- TRBJ2-1 - TRBV7-8 TGTGCCAGCAGCCGTGGAGCGGGCGGTGAGCAGTTCTTC CASSRGAGGEQFF
- TRBJ2-5 - TRBV5-1 TGCGCCAGCAGCTTGGAGGGGACCCAAGAGACCCAGTACTTC CASSLEGTQETQYF
- TRBJ1-4 TRBD1 TRBV5-1 TGCGCCAGCAGCCTACAGGGGAAAGGAGATGAAAAACTGTTTTTT CASSLQGKGDEKLFF
- TRBJ1-2 - TRBV19 TGTGCCAGTAGTATTTCCACAGGCTACTATGGCTACACCTTC CASSISTGYYGYTF
- TRBJ1-2 - TRBV5-1 TGCGCCAGCAGCTTGGATGGGGAGAGGAGCTATGGCTACACCTTC CASSLDGERSYGYTF
- TRBJ1-1 - TRBV7-2 TGTGCCAGCAGCTCAGACAGGAACACTGAAGCTTTCTTT CASSSDRNTEAFF
once TRBJ2-5 TRBD2 TRBV18 TGTGCCAGCTCACCCGTGCTAGCGGGAGTCCAAGAGACCCAGTACTTC CASSPVLAGVQETQYF
- TRBJ2-3 TRBD2 TRBV5-6 TGTGCCAGCTTGACTAGCCCCACAGATACGCAGTATTTT CASLTSPTDTQYF
once TRBJ1-5 TRBD1 TRBV5-1 TGCGCCAGCAGCGACGGACAGGGGCATCAGCCCCAGCATTTT CASSDGQGHQPQHF
- TRBJ2-5 TRBD2 TRBV5-4 TGTGCCAGCAGCCGGACTAGCGGGGGGGCCAGTACTGAGACCCAGTACTTC CASSRTSGGASTETQYF
- TRBJ2-5 - TRBV7-2 TGTGCCAGCAGCCCCGTGGGCGGGGCCCAGTACTTC CASSPVGGAQYF
- TRBJ1-3 - TRBV7-9 TGTGCCAGCAGCTCGTTGCAACAGCGTGACTCTGGAAACACCATATATTTT CASSSLQQRDSGNTIYF
- TRBJ2-7 - TRBV27 TGTGCCAGCAGTTTAGCGGGCTCCTACGAGCAGTACTTC CASSLAGSYEQYF